This TCR beta chain was sequenced during a study of CD4 T cells in relation to SARS-CoV-2 and coronaviruses. Study-level information: TCR beta CDR3s were sequenced after 10-day antigen culture of PBMCs. Convalescent donors were aged 21 to 72, with median around 37 years.

CEF-cultured naive and memory CD4+ T cell DNA got survey-level sequencing. The protocol was immunoSEQ multiplex PCR, while the TCRdb copy is restricted to in-frame clones and leaves out a portion. The sample includes some 43,000 clones, more than 65% seen only once; the top ten take under 1.5%. As regards this clone: Its antigen is as yet unknown.

Naive and memory CD4+ T cells came from enriched cryopreserved PBMCs. Germline loops: CDR1 SGHAT, CDR2 FQNNGV. The CDR3 totals 15 residues. V gave up 5 bases and J gave up 8 bases; unmatched junction bases: 14. The receptor's source is an adult with COVID-19. The gene calls are TRBV11-2 and TRBJ1-2; 7 bases line up with TRBD1. The material sequenced was naive CD4+ T cells from PBMCs, cultured in vitro. Subset given: naive CD4+ T cells isolated by negative enrichment. CDR3 sequence reads: CASSVTGLTGYGYTF. CDR3 DNA sequence: TGTGCCAGCAGCGTGACAGGGCTTACTGGTTACGGCTACACCTTC.